This TCR beta chain was retrieved from a study of technical replicates of blood from a handful of donors. Repertoires were generated with immunoSEQ multiplex PCR, while TCRdb's copy carries only in-frame clones and drops some. Of tens of thousands of clones listed, more than 85% are singletons. The germline CDR1 and CDR2 sequences are MNHNS and SASEGT. CDR3 length equals 11 residues. V lost 9 bases and J lost 5, with 10 bases in between. In its sample, this clone was seen once. The clonotype comes from a human donor in good health. V usage is TRBV6-1 and J usage is TRBJ2-5; D possibly corresponds to TRBD2 (6 bases). Sequenced material: T cells isolated from PBMCs. The CDR3 DNA reads as TGTGCCAGTTTCGCGGGGGAGACCCAGTACTTC. Residues: CASFAGETQYF.